These 27 T cell receptor beta chains were all obtained from the same sample, sequenced in a study of T-cell reconstitution after alpha-beta-depleted transplantation in children. Preparing the TCRbeta library involved the use of unique molecular identifiers. MiXCR, applied by TCRdb to the PCR reads, yields one record per CDR3 protein. Found here are over 200,000 distinct CDR3 sequences, about 9.5% of them singletons; the top ten hold over 5.5%. The input for sequencing was PBMCs from the stem cell graft donor, taken from the stem cell graft. These receptors originate from a human donor who donated a stem cell graft to a child with acute lymphoblastic leukemia.

This clonotype showed up many times. The chain has TRBV5-1 and TRBJ2-1, with TRBD2 as a possible D gene (6 bases). Trimming removed 2 bases at V and 8 bases at J, with 17 bases between. Germline CDR1 is SGHRS and CDR2 is YFSETQ. The CDR3 consists of 15 residues. Written as DNA, the CDR3 is TGCGCCAGCAGCTTACCTGGAGGGTTTGAAGATGAGCAGTTCTTC. It codes for CASSLPGGFEDEQFF. Drawing the rest from reference TRBV5-1 and TRBJ2-1, the complete variable domain is KAGVTQTPRYLIKTRGQQVTLSCSPISGHRSVSWYQQTPGQGLQFLFEYFSETQRNKGNFPGRFSGRQFSNSRSEMNVSTLELGDSALYLCASSLPGGFEDEQFFGPGTRLTVL.

The CDR3 DNA sequence: TGCGCCAGCAGCCAAGAGCCAAGGGGGGCATCCTACGAGCAGTACTTC. This sequence encodes CASSQEPRGASYEQYF. This chain uses TRBV4-3 with TRBJ2-7; D possibly matches TRBD1 or TRBD2 (6 bases each). The CDR3 has 16 residues. Germline assignment: CDR1 LGHNA and CDR2 YSLEER. The V end lost 0 bases, the J end lost 1 base, and 13 bases lay between the germline ends.

This clonotype has a count of ten or more. The gene calls are TRBV5-4 and TRBJ1-5; a possible D gene is TRBD1 (6 bases). The V and J ends lost 2 bases and 4 bases respectively, with 16 bases between them. Germline CDR1 is SGHNT and CDR2 is YYREEE (reference sequence). The CDR3 is made up of 16 amino acids. CDR3 sequence (DNA): TGTGCCAGCAGCTTACACCCAGGGGTTTCTAATCAGCCCCAGCATTTT. Protein: CASSLHPGVSNQPQHF.

About this clonotype: Compared with germline, one end of the junction differs, possibly owing to a read error. This chain links TRBV7-6 with TRBJ2-2, with 7 nucleotides matching TRBD1. Germline V gene lookup returns CDR1 SGHVS and CDR2 FNYEAQ. The CDR3 runs to 16 residues. The CDR3 bases are TGTGCCAGCAGCTTAGCGGTGACAGGGATTGGCACCGGGGAGCTGTTT. Residues: CASSLAVTGIGTGELF.

This clonotype came up many times. The rearrangement uses TRBV27 and TRBJ2-3; TRBD1 is a possible D gene (6 bases). Germline V gene sequence: CDR1 MNHEY, CDR2 SMNVEV (reference sequence). V was clipped by 7 bases and J by 5 bases, with 16 bases between them. The CDR3 is made up of 14 amino acids. CDR3 residues: CASTLQGRGDTQYF. The CDR3 DNA sequence: TGTGCCAGCACCTTACAGGGACGTGGAGATACGCAGTATTTT.

Only a few counts were recorded for this clonotype. The CDR3 here is CASSVATVGGLAGTQETQYF. DNA of the CDR3: TGTGCCAGCAGCGTAGCTACTGTAGGGGGACTAGCGGGCACCCAAGAGACCCAGTACTTC. The chain employs TRBV9 and TRBJ2-5, with TRBD2 matching over 12 bases. V lost 0 bases and J lost 1; bases outside the gene matches: 13. Germline CDR1 reads SGDLS; CDR2 reads YYNGEE. The CDR3 loop spans 20 amino acids.

The rearrangement uses TRBV24-1 and TRBJ2-7; D is possibly TRBD2 (5 bases). The CDR3 totals 11 residues. V was cut by 9 bases and J by 7 bases, with 12 bases left in between. Germline V gene sequence: CDR1 KGHDR, CDR2 SFDVKD. CDR3 in amino acids: CATSSRREQYF. The CDR3 DNA is TGTGCCACCTCTTCAAGGAGGGAGCAGTACTTC.

This clonotype was detected only a few times. The chain links TRBV7-2 to TRBJ1-2, with D tentatively TRBD1 (6 bases). The CDR3 totals 15 residues. Germline values: CDR1 SGHTA, CDR2 FQGNSA. V lost 5 bases, J lost 2 bases, and 15 bases lay in between. The CDR3: CASSPPTGQNYGYTF. In nucleotides, the CDR3 is TGTGCCAGCAGCCCTCCGACAGGCCAAAACTATGGCTACACCTTC.

This clonotype was observed many times. V usage is TRBV12-3 or TRBV12-4 and J usage is TRBJ2-2, with 8 bases lining up with TRBD2. The CDR3 sequence is 17 residues long. V shed 4 bases, J shed 1 base, and the junction held 8 bases outside the gene matches. The chain's CDR3 is CASSSGLAQLNTGELFF. The CDR3 region has the DNA TGTGCCAGCAGTTCAGGACTAGCTCAACTGAACACCGGGGAGCTGTTTTTT.

This chain connects TRBV4-1 to TRBJ2-5, with 9 bases that match TRBD2. The CDR3 contains 17 residues. V lost 4 bases to trimming and J lost 4 bases; unmatched junction nucleotides: 13. Germline V gives CDR1 MGHRA, CDR2 YSYEKL. CDR3 residues: CASSLFGGGGAPETQYF. The CDR3 nucleotides read TGCGCCAGCAGCCTCTTCGGGGGCGGGGGGGCCCCAGAGACCCAGTACTTC.

This sequence joins TRBV7-9 and TRBJ2-3; 10 bases agree with TRBD1. V was clipped by 4 bases and J by 2 bases; unmatched bases: 3. The CDR3 runs to 15 residues. Germline CDR1 is SEHNR and CDR2 is FQNEAQ (reference sequence). CDR3 loop: CASSSGQGTTDTQYF. Here the CDR3 DNA reads TGTGCCAGCAGCTCGGGACAGGGGACCACAGATACGCAGTATTTT.

This clonotype turned up a few times. This chain uses TRBV7-2 with TRBJ2-5, with 8 bases lining up with TRBD1. Germline CDR1 reads SGHTA; CDR2 reads FQGNSA. The junction had 4 bases not matched to a gene; V was cut back by 4 bases and J by 3 bases. The CDR3 totals 14 residues. In DNA, the CDR3 is TGTGCCAGCAGCTCGACAGGGGAGAAAGAGACCCAGTACTTC. It translates to CASSSTGEKETQYF.

DNA for the CDR3: TGTGCCAGCAGTCAAACAACGGGGGACCAAGAGACCCAGTACTTC. Translation: CASSQTTGDQETQYF. The chain has TRBV27 and TRBJ2-5; the D gene is possibly TRBD2 (6 bases). The CDR3 covers 15 residues. V gave up 5 bases and J gave up 0 bases, with 13 bases separating them. The germline V gene has CDR1 MNHEY and CDR2 SMNVEV (reference sequence).

This clonotype was observed many times. This rearrangement joins TRBV12-3 or TRBV12-4 to TRBJ1-1; possible D gene TRBD1, 6 bases. The CDR3 has 15 amino acids. Trimming pared 3 bases from V and 4 bases from J, leaving 15 bases between. CDR3 nucleotide sequence: TGTGCCAGCAGTTTCGGGGGGCGAGTAAGCACTGAAGCTTTCTTT. Translation: CASSFGGRVSTEAFF.

This rearrangement joins TRBV11-2 to TRBJ2-1; 10 bases fit TRBD1. The CDR3 is 17 residues long. CDR1 and CDR2 (germline): SGHAT, FQNNGV. The trim removed 1 base at V and 7 bases at J, leaving 10 bases unmatched. The CDR3 sequence: CASSLVRGQGFGNEQFF. The CDR3 DNA reads as TGTGCCAGCAGCTTAGTGCGGGGACAGGGGTTTGGAAATGAGCAGTTCTTC.

There are a few counts of this clonotype. The chain has TRBV11-3 and TRBJ2-1, with D perhaps matching TRBD1 (6 bases). Deletions cut 1 base from V and 0 bases from J, with 7 bases between. CDR1 and CDR2 (germline): SGHNT, YENEEA. The CDR3 is 15 amino acids. The CDR3 is CASSLGDTSYNEQFF. The CDR3 nucleotides read TGTGCCAGCAGCTTAGGGGACACCTCCTACAATGAGCAGTTCTTC.

This clonotype was counted ten times or more. The V call is TRBV6-5, the J call TRBJ2-3; no reliable D call. The V end was cut by 0 bases, the J end by 6 bases, with 16 bases between. Per the germline V gene, CDR1 is MNHEY and CDR2 is SVGAGI. This CDR3 contains 16 residues. The CDR3 sequence is CASSYSMAASRDTQYF. The CDR3 nucleotides are TGTGCCAGCAGTTACTCGATGGCCGCCTCAAGGGATACGCAGTATTTT.

This clonotype was detected a few times. The chain uses TRBV7-9 and TRBJ2-3, with TRBD1 identical over 7 bases. This CDR3 has 17 amino acids. Germline assignment: CDR1 SEHNR and CDR2 FQNEAQ (reference sequence). J lost 0 bases, V lost 1 base, and 7 bases had no gene match. The CDR3 DNA follows: TGTGCCAGCAGCTTAGACCGGGACAGTGGAAGCACAGATACGCAGTATTTT. This encodes CASSLDRDSGSTDTQYF.

This clonotype has a handful of counts. This sequence joins TRBV4-1 and TRBJ1-2; 8 bases are shared with TRBD1. V shed 1 base and J 7 bases; nucleotides not matched to a gene: 2. The CDR3 totals 13 residues. CDR1 and CDR2 (germline): MGHRA, YSYEKL. Here the CDR3 DNA reads TGCGCCAGCAGCCAAGTGACAGGGGTTGGCTACACCTTC. Protein sequence: CASSQVTGVGYTF.

In this sample, this clonotype turned up a few times. V is TRBV6-2 or TRBV6-3 and J is TRBJ2-2; TRBD1 is a possible D gene (5 bases). Germline CDR1 is MNHEY and CDR2 is SVGEGT. The V end was cut by 6 bases, the J end by 0 bases, with 14 bases between. The CDR3 consists of 16 residues. The CDR3 nucleotides are TGTGCCAGCAGCCTACTTGGACAAGCGAACACCGGGGAGCTGTTTTTT. Protein: CASSLLGQANTGELFF.

The rearrangement joins TRBV11-2 to TRBJ1-2; no definite D call. V lost 1 base and J 2 bases, leaving 8 bases between the germline ends. Germline-derived CDR1 and CDR2 are SGHAT and FQNNGV. This CDR3 comprises 14 residues. The CDR3 DNA follows: TGTGCCAGCAGCTTAGTCGGCATCAACTATGGCTACACCTTC. It codes for CASSLVGINYGYTF.

This clonotype was counted ten times or more. V usage is TRBV12-3 or TRBV12-4 and J usage is TRBJ1-5; tentative D call: TRBD1 (5 bases). The CDR3 loop spans 15 amino acids. The V gene lost 2 bases and the J gene lost 1 base, with 9 bases spanning the gap. CDR3 coding DNA: TGTGCCAGCAGTTTAAGGGACGGGAGCAATCAGCCCCAGCATTTT. Protein product: CASSLRDGSNQPQHF.

This clonotype was counted ten times or more. This sequence joins TRBV10-3 and TRBJ1-1; tentative D call: TRBD1 (6 bases). Per germline, CDR1 ENHRY and CDR2 SYGVKD. This CDR3 region has 17 residues. Trimming pared 4 bases from V and 0 bases from J, leaving 18 bases between. The CDR3 nucleotides read TGTGCCATCAGTGGTTTGGAAAGTAGGGGGATGAACACTGAAGCTTTCTTT. Translating gives CAISGLESRGMNTEAFF.

The chain uses TRBV27 and TRBJ2-5; a weak D match, TRBD2 (5 bases). V was cut by 3 bases and J by 5 bases, with 25 bases left in between. Germline V CDR1 and CDR2: MNHEY, SMNVEV (reference sequence). The CDR3 extends over 18 amino acids. CDR3 DNA: TGTGCCAGCAGTTTGAGTTACCCGACTTCGGGGATCGGGGAGACCCAGTACTTC. It is translated as CASSLSYPTSGIGETQYF.

This clonotype was seen a few times. The CDR3 is CASSPRRGGEAFF. The CDR3 coding sequence is TGTGCCAGCAGCCCACGGAGGGGTGGAGAAGCTTTCTTT. This chain connects TRBV28 to TRBJ1-1; tentative D call: TRBD1 (5 bases). The length of the CDR3 is 13 residues. The ends were cut back, 6 bases at V and 8 bases at J, with 16 bases in the middle. Germline CDR1 is MDHEN and CDR2 is SYDVKM. The variable domain in full, with the rest retrieved from reference TRBV28 and TRBJ1-1, is DVKVTQSSRYLVKRTGEKVFLECVQDMDHENMFWYRQDPGLGLRLIYFSYDVKMKEKGDIPEGYSVSREKKERFSLILESASTNQTSMYLCASSPRRGGEAFFGQGTRLTVV.

The chain's CDR3 is CASSPGGGGYTF. DNA of the CDR3: TGTGCCAGCAGCCCCGGGGGAGGTGGCTACACCTTC. This chain joins TRBV3-1 and TRBJ1-2; TRBD1 might be the D (5 bases). This CDR3 contains 12 residues. In germline, CDR1 is LGHDT, CDR2 YNNKEL (reference sequence). Trimming removed 4 bases at V and 7 bases at J, with 10 bases between.

The CDR3 loop is CASSLWGITNQETQYF. The CDR3 nucleotides read TGTGCCAGCAGTTTATGGGGTATCACCAACCAAGAGACCCAGTACTTC. The gene calls are TRBV12-3 or TRBV12-4 and TRBJ2-5; D not resolved. The CDR3 contains 16 residues. Trimming left V 2 bases short and J 0 bases short, with 13 bases between.